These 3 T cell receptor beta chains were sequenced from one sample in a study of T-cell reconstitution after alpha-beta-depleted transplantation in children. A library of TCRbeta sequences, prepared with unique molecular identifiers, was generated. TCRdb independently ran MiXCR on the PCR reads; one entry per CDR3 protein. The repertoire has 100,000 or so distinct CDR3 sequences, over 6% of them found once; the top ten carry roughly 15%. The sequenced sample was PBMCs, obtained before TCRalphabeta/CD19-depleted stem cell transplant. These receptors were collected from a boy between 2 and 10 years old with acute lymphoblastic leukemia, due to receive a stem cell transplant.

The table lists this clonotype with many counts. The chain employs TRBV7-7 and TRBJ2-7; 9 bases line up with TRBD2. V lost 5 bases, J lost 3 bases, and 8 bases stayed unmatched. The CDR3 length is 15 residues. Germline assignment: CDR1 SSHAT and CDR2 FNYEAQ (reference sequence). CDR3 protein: CASSAGTSRLYEQYF. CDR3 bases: TGTGCCAGCAGCGCTGGGACTAGCAGGCTCTACGAGCAGTACTTC.

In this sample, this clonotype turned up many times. DNA for the CDR3: TGTGCCAGCAGTGCGGGACGGAACTACGAGCAGTACTTC. Protein product: CASSAGRNYEQYF. The chain links TRBV6-1 to TRBJ2-7; either TRBD1 or TRBD2 may fit D (5 bases each). This CDR3 has 13 residues. The V and J ends lost 4 bases and 3 bases respectively, with 10 bases between them. Germline V CDR1 and CDR2: MNHNS, SASEGT.

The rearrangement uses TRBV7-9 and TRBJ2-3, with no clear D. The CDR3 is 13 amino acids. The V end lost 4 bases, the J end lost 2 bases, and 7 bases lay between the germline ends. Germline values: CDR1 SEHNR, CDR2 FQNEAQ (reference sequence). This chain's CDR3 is CASSSTFTDTQYF. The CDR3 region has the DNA TGTGCCAGCAGCTCCACATTCACAGATACGCAGTATTTT.